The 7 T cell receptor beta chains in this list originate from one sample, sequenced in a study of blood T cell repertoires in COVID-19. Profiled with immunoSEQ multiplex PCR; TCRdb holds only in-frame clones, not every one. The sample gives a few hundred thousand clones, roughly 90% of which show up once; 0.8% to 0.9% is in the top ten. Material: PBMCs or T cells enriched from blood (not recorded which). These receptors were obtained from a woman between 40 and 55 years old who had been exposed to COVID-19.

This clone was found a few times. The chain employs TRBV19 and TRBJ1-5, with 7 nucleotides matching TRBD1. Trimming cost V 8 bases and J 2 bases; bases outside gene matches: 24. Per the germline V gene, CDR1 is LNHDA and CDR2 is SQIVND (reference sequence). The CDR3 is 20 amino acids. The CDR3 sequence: CASSVIVRQGLFSGNQPQHF. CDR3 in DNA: TGTGCCAGTTCCGTTATAGTTCGACAGGGACTTTTTAGTGGCAATCAGCCCCAGCATTTT.

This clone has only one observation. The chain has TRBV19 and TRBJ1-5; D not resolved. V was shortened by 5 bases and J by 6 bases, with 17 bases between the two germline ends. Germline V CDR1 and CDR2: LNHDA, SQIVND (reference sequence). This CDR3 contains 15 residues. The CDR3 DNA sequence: TGTGCCAGTAGTGCAGCTACAATCGGAGGTCAGCCCCAGCATTTT. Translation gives CASSAATIGGQPQHF.

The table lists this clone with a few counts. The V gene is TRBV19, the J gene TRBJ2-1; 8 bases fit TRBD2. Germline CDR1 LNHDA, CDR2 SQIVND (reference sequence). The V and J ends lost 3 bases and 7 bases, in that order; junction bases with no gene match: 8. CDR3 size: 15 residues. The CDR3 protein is CASSIVAGGGNEQFF. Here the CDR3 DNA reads TGTGCCAGTAGTATCGTGGCGGGAGGAGGTAATGAGCAGTTCTTC.

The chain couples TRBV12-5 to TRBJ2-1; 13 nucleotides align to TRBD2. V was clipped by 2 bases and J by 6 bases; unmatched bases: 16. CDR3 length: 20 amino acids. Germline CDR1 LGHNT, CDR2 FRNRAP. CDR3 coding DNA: TGTGCTAGTGGTTTGTTCCGGGGACTAGCGGGGAGGGGCTACAGCAATGAGCAGTTCTTC. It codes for CASGLFRGLAGRGYSNEQFF.

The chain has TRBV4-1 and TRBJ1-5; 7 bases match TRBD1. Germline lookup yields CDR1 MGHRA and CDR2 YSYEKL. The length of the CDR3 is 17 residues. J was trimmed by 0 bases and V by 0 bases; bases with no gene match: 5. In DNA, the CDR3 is TGCGCCAGCAGCCAAGAGACAGGGTCGAATAGCAATCAGCCCCAGCATTTT. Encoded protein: CASSQETGSNSNQPQHF.

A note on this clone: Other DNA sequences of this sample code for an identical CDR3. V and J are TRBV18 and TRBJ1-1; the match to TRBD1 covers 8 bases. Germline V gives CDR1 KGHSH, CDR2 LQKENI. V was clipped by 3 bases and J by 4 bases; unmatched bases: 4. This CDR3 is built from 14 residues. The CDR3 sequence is CASSPLDRGTEAFF. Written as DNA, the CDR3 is TGTGCCAGCTCACCCCTTGACAGGGGCACTGAAGCTTTCTTT.

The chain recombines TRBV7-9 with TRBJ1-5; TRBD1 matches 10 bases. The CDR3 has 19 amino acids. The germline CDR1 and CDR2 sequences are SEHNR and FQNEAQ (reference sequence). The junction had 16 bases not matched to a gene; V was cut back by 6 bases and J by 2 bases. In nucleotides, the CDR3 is TGTGCCAGCAGTCGGGGGAGAGTTACCGGGACAGGGGGCAATCAGCCCCAGCATTTT. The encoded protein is CASSRGRVTGTGGNQPQHF.